This T cell receptor (beta chain) was documented in a study of radiotherapy plus CTLA-4 blockade in lung cancer. Study in general: Objective responses were observed in 15% to 20% of patients, and disease control was achieved by about 30%. Findings and limits, study-wide: TCR clones of tumor origin grew in blood after radiotherapy plus ipilimumab.

Participants had chemo-refractory metastatic non-small-cell lung cancer and were treated with focal radiation plus ipilimumab CTLA-4 blockade. The count of this clone is one. Its matching antigen is unknown. The assay was immunoSEQ multiplex PCR, and TCRdb's table has in-frame clones only and misses some. The sample carries 30,000 to 35,000 clones, approximately 75% recorded once. The specimen comprised peripheral blood, sampled from a patient treated with radiotherapy plus ipilimumab. The receptor comes from a human donor with non-small cell lung cancer that progressed on radiotherapy plus ipilimumab.

In nucleotides, the CDR3 is TGTGCCAGCAGCTTGACAGGGGCGGGGCAGTACTTC. It encodes CASSLTGAGQYF. The chain is built from TRBV5-6 and TRBJ2-7; TRBD1 aligns across 7 bases. This CDR3 has 12 amino acids. The J segment lost 9 bases and the V segment lost 1 base, leaving 4 bases of the junction unmatched. Germline V gene sequence: CDR1 SGHDT, CDR2 YYEEEE.